The TCR beta chain described here comes from a study of vaccination and CD4 T cells after COVID-19. Researchers used the Oncomine TCR Beta short-read assay to sequence DNA from cultured CD4+ T cells. TCRdb ran MiXCR on the PCR reads and lists one entry per CDR3 protein. The sample shows around 10,000 distinct CDR3 sequences, roughly two fifths of them seen only once. To note about this clonotype: Its specificity is unknown.

Trimming removed 4 bases from V and 8 bases from J, with 11 bases in between. The V gene's germline CDR1 is SNHLY and CDR2 FYNNEI. The CDR3 contains 12 residues. As to treatment: roughly 10-day PBMC culture with coronavirus spike peptide pools or control peptides (ViraFEST assay). The sequenced sample consisted of CD4+ T cells from blood, cultured in vitro. The chain combines TRBV2 with TRBJ1-2; D perhaps matches TRBD1 (5 bases). The clonotype comes from a human donor who had recovered from COVID-19. This CDR3 is CASSGGRRGYTF. For the CDR3, the DNA is TGTGCCAGCAGTGGGGGACGGCGCGGCTACACCTTC. The full variable domain, completed using reference TRBV2 and TRBJ1-2, is EPEVTQTPSHQVTQMGQEVILRCVPISNHLYFYWYRQILGQKVEFLVSFYNNEISEKSEIFDDQFSVERPDGSNFTLKIRSTKLEDSAMYFCASSGGRRGYTFGSGTRLTVV.